Listed here is a single TCR beta chain. This record comes from a study of blood T cell repertoires in COVID-19. Looking at the study overall: Samples came from the United States, Italy and Spain, spanning acute and convalescent COVID-19.

Recruitment covered roughly 24 US areas and drew participants whose ages spanned roughly 18 to 100 years. Membership in each cohort depended on participant-reported clinical history. The repertoire was sequenced with immunoSEQ multiplex PCR; TCRdb's copy has only in-frame clones and lacks some. The sample holds some 150,000 clones, about 83% seen once. The germline V gene has CDR1 SEHNR and CDR2 FQNEAQ (reference sequence). This CDR3 comprises 13 residues. Trimming shortened V by 4 bases and J by 5 bases, and 9 bases separated the two germline ends. The sample comprised PBMCs or T cells enriched from blood (not recorded which). The gene calls are TRBV7-9 and TRBJ1-5; maybe TRBD1 (6 bases). This TCR was recovered from a woman aged 50 to 60 who had been exposed to COVID-19. CDR3: CASSSTGDQPQHF. Written as DNA, the CDR3 is TGTGCCAGCAGCTCGACAGGAGATCAGCCCCAGCATTTT.